This TCR beta chain comes out of a study of siplizumab effects on memory and regulatory T cells. Study conclusions and caveats: Unstimulated subsets captured only a minor fraction of alloreactive clones.

About this clone: The target antigen is unknown.

The CDR3 length is 15 residues. The germline V gene has CDR1 WNHNN and CDR2 SYGVQD (reference sequence). V gave up 4 bases and J gave up 1 base; unmatched junction bases: 4. Here immunoSEQ multiplex PCR was the method, and the copy in TCRdb shows in-frame clones only, minus some. The sample lists 60,000 to 80,000 clones; less than 85% were seen once. Source material: memory CD4+ T cells sorted from blood. V is TRBV10-1 and J is TRBJ2-5, with 9 bases lining up with TRBD2. The sequence was obtained from a human donor in good health. The CDR3 region is CASSVAGAGQETQYF. In DNA form, the CDR3 reads TGCGCCAGCAGTGTAGCGGGAGCCGGCCAAGAGACCCAGTACTTC.